This T cell receptor beta chain comes out of a study of blood T cells in healthy people across ages. Findings and limits, study-wide: Expanded clonotype changes were possibly confounded by unknown donor CMV status. Donors of long life had a larger count of naive CD4+ cells and greater diversity than aged donors.

A second roughly 6 to 12 cycle PCR used barcoded and J-beta primers. TCRdb recomputed calls from the 5' RACE reads with MiXCR, one row per CDR3 protein. The table lists under 2,000,000 distinct CDR3 sequences, about 50% of them singletons. The CDR3 length is 14 residues. Trimming stripped 1 base from V and 0 bases from J, with 6 bases between. CDR1 and CDR2 from the germline V gene are SGHTA and FQGNSA. Points on this clonotype: Its antigen is as yet unknown.

Source material: blood. The chain carries TRBV7-2 and TRBJ1-1; D not resolved. The sequence was obtained from a woman aged 40 to 49 in good health. The CDR3, as DNA: TGTGCCAGCAGCTTAGACCACATGAACACTGAAGCTTTCTTT. Translated, it gives CASSLDHMNTEAFF.